This T cell receptor beta chain was retrieved from a study of blood T cell repertoires in COVID-19. Across the study: Collection of acute and convalescent COVID-19 samples took place in the United States, Italy and Spain. PBMCs, B-cell-depleted T cells, or T cells provided the cDNA or gDNA that made up the material.

This CDR3 contains 17 residues. Germline lookup yields CDR1 SGDLS and CDR2 YYNGEE. Trimming cost V 5 bases and J 2 bases; bases outside gene matches: 8. Original processing methods: The assay estimated nucleated cells by amplifying reference gene primers. Some clones are missing from TCRdb's copy, which holds only in-frame ones; the method was immunoSEQ multiplex PCR. V and J calls and clone size are those listed in that table; D and trimming were worked out from the DNA. Of 95,000 to 120,000 clones in the sample, 85% were seen once. The sample was peripheral blood. The genes are TRBV9 and TRBJ2-6; TRBD1 agrees at 9 bases. The TCR sequence derives from a human donor in a cohort sampled during active COVID-19. CDR3 region: CASRAGTGMPGANVLTF. As DNA, the CDR3 is TGTGCCAGCAGAGCCGGGACAGGGATGCCTGGGGCCAACGTCCTGACTTTC.